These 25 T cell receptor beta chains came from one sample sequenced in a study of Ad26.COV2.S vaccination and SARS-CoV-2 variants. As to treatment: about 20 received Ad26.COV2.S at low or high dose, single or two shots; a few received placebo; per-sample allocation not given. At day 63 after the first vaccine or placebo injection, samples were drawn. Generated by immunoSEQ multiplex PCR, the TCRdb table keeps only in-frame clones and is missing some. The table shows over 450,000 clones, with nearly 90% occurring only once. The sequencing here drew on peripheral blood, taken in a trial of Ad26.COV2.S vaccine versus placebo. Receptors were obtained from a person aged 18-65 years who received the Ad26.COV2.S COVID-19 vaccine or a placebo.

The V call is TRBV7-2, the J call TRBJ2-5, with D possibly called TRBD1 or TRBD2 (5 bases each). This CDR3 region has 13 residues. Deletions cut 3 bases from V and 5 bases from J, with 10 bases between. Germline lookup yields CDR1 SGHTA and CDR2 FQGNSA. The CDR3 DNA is TGTGCCAGCAGCTTTGGGGGTCCGGAGACCCAGTACTTC. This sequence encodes CASSFGGPETQYF.

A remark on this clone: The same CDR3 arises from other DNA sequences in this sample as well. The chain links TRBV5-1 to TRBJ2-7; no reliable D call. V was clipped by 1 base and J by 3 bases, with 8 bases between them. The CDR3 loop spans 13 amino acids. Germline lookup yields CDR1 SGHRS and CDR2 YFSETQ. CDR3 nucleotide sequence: TGCGCCAGCAGCTTGACGGGCAGCTACGAGCAGTACTTC. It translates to CASSLTGSYEQYF. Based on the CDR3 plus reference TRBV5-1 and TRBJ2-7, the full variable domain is KAGVTQTPRYLIKTRGQQVTLSCSPISGHRSVSWYQQTPGQGLQFLFEYFSETQRNKGNFPGRFSGRQFSNSRSEMNVSTLELGDSALYLCASSLTGSYEQYFGPGTRLTVT.

CDR3 in amino acids: CASSLAPSGVYNEQFF. The CDR3 nucleotides read TGCGCCAGCAGCTTGGCCCCAAGCGGGGTCTACAATGAGCAGTTCTTC. The chain employs TRBV5-1 and TRBJ2-1; 7 bases are shared with TRBD2. The V gene's germline CDR1 is SGHRS and CDR2 YFSETQ. Germline trimming cut 0 bases from V and 3 bases from J; bases unmatched to any gene: 6. The CDR3 length is 16 residues.

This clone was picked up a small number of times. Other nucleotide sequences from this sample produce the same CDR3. The DNA of the CDR3 is TGTGCCAGCAGTTTAAACAGGGGCACTAATGAAAAACTGTTTTTT. It yields the protein CASSLNRGTNEKLFF. The V call is TRBV27, the J call TRBJ1-4; 7 positions agree with TRBD1. Germline lookup yields CDR1 MNHEY and CDR2 SMNVEV (reference sequence). The CDR3 runs 15 residues. The V and J ends lost 2 bases and 2 bases, in that order; junction bases with no gene match: 2. Full variable domain (missing parts from reference TRBV27 and TRBJ1-4): EAQVTQNPRYLITVTGKKLTVTCSQNMNHEYMSWYRQDPGLGLRQIYYSMNVEVTDKGDVPEGYKVSRKEKRNFPLILESPSPNQTSLYFCASSLNRGTNEKLFFGSGTQLSVL.

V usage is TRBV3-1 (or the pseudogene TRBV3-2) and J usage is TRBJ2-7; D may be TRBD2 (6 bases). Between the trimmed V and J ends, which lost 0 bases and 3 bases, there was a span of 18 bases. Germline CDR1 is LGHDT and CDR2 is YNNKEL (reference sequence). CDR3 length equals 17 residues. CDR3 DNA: TGTGCCAGCAGCCAAGATAGGATTCCGGGAGAGGACTACGAGCAGTACTTC. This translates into CASSQDRIPGEDYEQYF.

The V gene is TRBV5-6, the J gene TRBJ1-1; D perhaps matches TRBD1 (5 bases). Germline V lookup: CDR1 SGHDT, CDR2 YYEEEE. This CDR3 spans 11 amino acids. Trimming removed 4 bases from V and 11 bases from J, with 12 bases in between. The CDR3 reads CASSRDRQAFF. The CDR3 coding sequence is TGTGCCAGCAGCCGAGACCGACAGGCTTTCTTT.

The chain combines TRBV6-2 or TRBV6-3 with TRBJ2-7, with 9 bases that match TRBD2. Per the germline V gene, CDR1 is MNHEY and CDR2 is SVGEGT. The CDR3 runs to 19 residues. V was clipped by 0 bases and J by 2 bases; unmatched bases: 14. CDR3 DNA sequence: TGTGCCAGCAGTTACTCGATTGTAGGCCTAGCGGGGAACCCCTACGAGCAGTACTTC. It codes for CASSYSIVGLAGNPYEQYF.

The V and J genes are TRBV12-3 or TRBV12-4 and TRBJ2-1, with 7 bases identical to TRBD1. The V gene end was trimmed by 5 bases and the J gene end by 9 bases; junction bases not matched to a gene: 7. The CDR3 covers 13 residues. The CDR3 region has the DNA TGTGCCAGCAGTCAAAAACAGGGGATTGAGCAGTTCTTC. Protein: CASSQKQGIEQFF.

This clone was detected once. The CDR3 here is CASSYLGKNTEAFF. The DNA for the CDR3 is TGTGCCAGCAGTTACTTAGGCAAGAACACTGAAGCTTTCTTT. J is TRBJ1-1 and V is TRBV6-5, with unresolved D. The CDR3 covers 14 residues. The V and J ends lost 1 base and 1 base respectively, with 7 bases between them. CDR1 and CDR2 from the germline V gene are MNHEY and SVGAGI.

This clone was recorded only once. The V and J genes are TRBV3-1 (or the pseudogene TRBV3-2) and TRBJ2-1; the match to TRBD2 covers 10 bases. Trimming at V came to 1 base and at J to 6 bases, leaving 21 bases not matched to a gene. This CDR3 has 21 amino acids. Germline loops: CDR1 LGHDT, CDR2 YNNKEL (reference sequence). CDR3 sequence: CASSQGRRWLAGEGPVNEQFF. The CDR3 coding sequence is TGTGCCAGCAGCCAAGGCCGGCGTTGGCTAGCGGGAGAAGGACCGGTCAATGAGCAGTTCTTC.

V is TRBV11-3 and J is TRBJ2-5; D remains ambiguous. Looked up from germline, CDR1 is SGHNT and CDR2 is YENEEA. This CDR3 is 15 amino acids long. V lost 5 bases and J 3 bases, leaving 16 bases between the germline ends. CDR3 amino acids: CASSKDVTTKETQYF. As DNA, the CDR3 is TGTGCCAGCAGCAAGGACGTAACTACTAAAGAGACCCAGTACTTC.

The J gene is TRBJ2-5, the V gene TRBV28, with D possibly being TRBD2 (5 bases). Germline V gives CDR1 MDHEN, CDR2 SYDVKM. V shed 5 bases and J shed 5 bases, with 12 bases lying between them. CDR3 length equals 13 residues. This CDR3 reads CASSPGIHETQYF. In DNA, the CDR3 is TGTGCCAGCAGTCCGGGAATACATGAGACCCAGTACTTC.

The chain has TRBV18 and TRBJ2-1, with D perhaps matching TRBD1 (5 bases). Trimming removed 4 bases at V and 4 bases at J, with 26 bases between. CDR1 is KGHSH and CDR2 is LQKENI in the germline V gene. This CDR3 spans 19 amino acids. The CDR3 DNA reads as TGTGCCAGCTCACGATCCGGGCCCCTAACAGGCAGACCTTACAATGAGCAGTTCTTC. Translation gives CASSRSGPLTGRPYNEQFF.

The CDR3 DNA reads TGCGCCAGCAGGGAGGGAACAAACTATGGCTACACCTTC. Translating gives CASREGTNYGYTF. The chain carries TRBV5-1 and TRBJ1-2; D call uncertain. CDR1 and CDR2 from the germline V gene are SGHRS and YFSETQ. This CDR3 spans 13 amino acids. V was shortened by 5 bases and J by 2 bases, with 10 bases between the two germline ends.

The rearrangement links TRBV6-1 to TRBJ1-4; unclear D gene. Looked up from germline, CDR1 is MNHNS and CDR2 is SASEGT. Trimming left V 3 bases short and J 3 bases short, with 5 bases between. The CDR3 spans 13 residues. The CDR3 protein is CASSDQPNEKLFF. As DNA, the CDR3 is TGTGCCAGCAGTGACCAGCCTAATGAAAAACTGTTTTTT.

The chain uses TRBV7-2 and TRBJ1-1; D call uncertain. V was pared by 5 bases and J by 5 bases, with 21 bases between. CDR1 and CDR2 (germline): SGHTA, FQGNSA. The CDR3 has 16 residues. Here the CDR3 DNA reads TGTGCCAGCAGCCCCCAGCCCCCGGGTCTTGGGACTGAAGCTTTCTTT. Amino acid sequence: CASSPQPPGLGTEAFF. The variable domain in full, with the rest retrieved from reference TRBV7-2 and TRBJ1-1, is GAGVSQSPSNKVTEKGKDVELRCDPISGHTALYWYRQSLGQGLEFLIYFQGNSAPDKSGLPSDRFSAERTGGSVSTLTIQRTQQEDSAVYLCASSPQPPGLGTEAFFGQGTRLTVV.

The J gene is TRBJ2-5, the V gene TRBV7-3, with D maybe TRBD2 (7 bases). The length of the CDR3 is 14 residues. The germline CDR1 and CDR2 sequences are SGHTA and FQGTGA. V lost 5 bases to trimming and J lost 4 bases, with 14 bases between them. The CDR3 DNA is TGTGCCAGCAGCCGAGGGGGGGTCGGAGAGACCCAGTACTTC. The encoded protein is CASSRGGVGETQYF.

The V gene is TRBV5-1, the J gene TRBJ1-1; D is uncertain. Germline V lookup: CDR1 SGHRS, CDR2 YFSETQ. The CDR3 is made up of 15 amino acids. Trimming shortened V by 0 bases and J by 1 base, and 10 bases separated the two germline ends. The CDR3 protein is CASSLDVMGNTEAFF. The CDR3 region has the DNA TGCGCCAGCAGCTTGGACGTAATGGGGAACACTGAAGCTTTCTTT.

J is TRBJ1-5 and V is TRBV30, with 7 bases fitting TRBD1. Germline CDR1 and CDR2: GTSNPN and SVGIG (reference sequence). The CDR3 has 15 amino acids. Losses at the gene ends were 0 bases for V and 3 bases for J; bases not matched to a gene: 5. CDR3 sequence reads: CAWSVRGQHNQPQHF. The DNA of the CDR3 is TGTGCCTGGAGTGTAAGGGGACAGCACAATCAGCCCCAGCATTTT.

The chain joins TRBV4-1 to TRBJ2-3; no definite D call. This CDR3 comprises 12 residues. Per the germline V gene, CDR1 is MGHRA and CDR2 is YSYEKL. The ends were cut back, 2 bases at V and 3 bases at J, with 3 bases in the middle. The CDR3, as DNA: TGCGCCAGCAGCCAATTGACAGATACGCAGTATTTT. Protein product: CASSQLTDTQYF.

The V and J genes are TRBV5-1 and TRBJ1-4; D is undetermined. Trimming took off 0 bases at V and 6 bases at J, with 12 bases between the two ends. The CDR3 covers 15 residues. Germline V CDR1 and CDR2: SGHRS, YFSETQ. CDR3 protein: CASSLDMAVDEKLFF. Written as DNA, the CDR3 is TGCGCCAGCAGCTTGGATATGGCCGTCGATGAAAAACTGTTTTTT.

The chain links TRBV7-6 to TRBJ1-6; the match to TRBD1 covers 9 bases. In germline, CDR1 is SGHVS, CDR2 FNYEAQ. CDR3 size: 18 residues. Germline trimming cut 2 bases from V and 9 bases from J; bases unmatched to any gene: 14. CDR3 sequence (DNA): TGTGCCAGCAGCTTATACAGGGGGCCCGACAGGGCTGGTTCACCCCTCCACTTT. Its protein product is CASSLYRGPDRAGSPLHF.

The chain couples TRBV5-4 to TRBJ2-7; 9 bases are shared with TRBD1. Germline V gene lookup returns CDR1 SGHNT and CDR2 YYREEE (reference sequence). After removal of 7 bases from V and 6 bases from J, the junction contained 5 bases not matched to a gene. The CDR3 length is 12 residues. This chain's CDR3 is CASGTGLGEQYF. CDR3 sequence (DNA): TGTGCCAGCGGGACAGGGCTGGGCGAGCAGTACTTC.

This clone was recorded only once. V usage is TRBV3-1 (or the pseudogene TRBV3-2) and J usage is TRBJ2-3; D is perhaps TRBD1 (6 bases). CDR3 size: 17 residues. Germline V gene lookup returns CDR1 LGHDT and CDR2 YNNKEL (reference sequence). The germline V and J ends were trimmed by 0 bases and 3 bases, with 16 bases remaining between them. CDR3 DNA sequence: TGTGCCAGCAGCCAAGATCGTTTACAGGGCAGGACAGATACGCAGTATTTT. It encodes CASSQDRLQGRTDTQYF.

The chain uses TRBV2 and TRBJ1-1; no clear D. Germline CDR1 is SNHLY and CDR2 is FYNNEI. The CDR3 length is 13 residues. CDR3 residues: CAFGQTLNTEAFF. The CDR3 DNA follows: TGTGCATTCGGTCAGACACTGAACACTGAAGCTTTCTTT.